The 24 T cell receptor beta chains listed next were all sequenced from one sample in a study of T cell responses to AZD1222 COVID-19 vaccine. This table comes from immunoSEQ multiplex PCR, and its TCRdb copy is limited to in-frame clones, with some not included. This table has about 130,000 clones, more than 85% appearing once. Sequencing used peripheral blood, obtained 28 days after the second AZD1222 dose. The receptors shown here come from an adult who received the AZD1222 COVID-19 vaccine.

The rearrangement joins TRBV5-1 to TRBJ1-2, with TRBD1 as a possible D gene (5 bases). The ends were cut back, 7 bases at V and 4 bases at J, with 17 bases in the middle. Germline-derived CDR1 and CDR2 are SGHRS and YFSETQ. The CDR3 covers 14 residues. CDR3 in amino acids: CASGPGPLGYGYTF. In DNA, the CDR3 is TGCGCCAGCGGCCCAGGGCCTCTTGGCTATGGCTACACCTTC.

The chain joins TRBV15 to TRBJ1-2, with D possibly matching TRBD1 (5 bases). The V end lost 0 bases, the J end lost 6 bases, and 14 bases lay between the germline ends. CDR1 is LNHNV, CDR2 YYDKDF, per germline (reference sequence). The length of the CDR3 is 15 residues. CDR3 region: CATSRDKGPSDGYTF. CDR3 bases: TGTGCCACCAGCAGAGATAAGGGGCCTTCTGATGGCTACACCTTC.

The chain has TRBV5-1 and TRBJ2-3; perhaps TRBD2 as D (5 bases). The CDR3 is made up of 14 amino acids. The germline V gene has CDR1 SGHRS and CDR2 YFSETQ. V lost 1 base and J 5 bases, leaving 11 bases between the germline ends. CDR3 loop: CASSLKLEVDTQYF. The CDR3 DNA follows: TGCGCCAGCAGCTTGAAACTAGAGGTAGATACGCAGTATTTT.

V is TRBV18 and J is TRBJ1-5; D might be TRBD1 (5 bases). V was cut by 4 bases and J by 2 bases, with 18 bases left in between. Germline-derived CDR1 and CDR2 are KGHSH and LQKENI. The CDR3 is made up of 17 amino acids. CDR3 DNA sequence: TGTGCCAGCTCACTACGGGCCCAAAGGGACGGCAATCAGCCCCAGCATTTT. Its protein is CASSLRAQRDGNQPQHF. Full variable domain (remainder filled in from reference TRBV18 and TRBJ1-5): NAGVMQNPRHLVRRRGQEARLRCSPMKGHSHVYWYRQLPEEGLKFMVYLQKENIIDESGMPKERFSAEFPKEGPSILRIQQVVRGDSAAYFCASSLRAQRDGNQPQHFGDGTRLSIL.

The V call is TRBV7-3, the J call TRBJ2-2; TRBD1 matches at 9 bases. Trimming took 10 bases from V and 7 from J; bases not matched to a gene: 13. The CDR3 length is 15 residues. CDR1 is SGHTA, CDR2 FQGTGA, per germline. The CDR3 sequence is CATRGPGQGDGELFF. CDR3 coding DNA: TGTGCCACGCGAGGCCCGGGACAGGGTGACGGGGAGCTGTTTTTT. Looking up the rest from reference TRBV7-3 and TRBJ2-2 gives the full variable domain: GAGVSQTPSNKVTEKGKYVELRCDPISGHTALYWYRQSLGQGPEFLIYFQGTGAADDSGLPNDRFFAVRPEGSVSTLKIQRTERGDSAVYLCATRGPGQGDGELFFGEGSRLTVL.

Notes on this clone: The same CDR3 can be traced to other DNA sequences in this sample. This chain uses TRBV6-2 or TRBV6-3 with TRBJ2-7; 13 nucleotides agree with TRBD2. V trimming: 2 bases; J trimming: 2 bases; junction bases outside the gene matches: 0. This CDR3 spans 15 amino acids. The germline V gene has CDR1 MNHEY and CDR2 SVGEGT. The CDR3 loop is CASSYGTSGTYEQYV. For the CDR3, the DNA is TGTGCCAGCAGTTACGGGACTAGCGGGACCTACGAGCAGTACGTC.

The chain links TRBV5-1 to TRBJ1-4; TRBD1 matches at 7 bases. The CDR3 extends over 16 amino acids. Per the germline V gene, CDR1 is SGHRS and CDR2 is YFSETQ. With 3 bases clipped from V and 3 bases from J, the junction kept 8 bases outside the gene matches. The CDR3 bases are TGCGCCAGCAGCTCCCTTCCAGGGGGATCTAATGAAAAACTGTTTTTT. Translating gives CASSSLPGGSNEKLFF.

This chain connects TRBV5-1 to TRBJ2-3; tentative D call: TRBD2 (5 bases). The germline V gene has CDR1 SGHRS and CDR2 YFSETQ. The CDR3 is 15 residues long. V lost 4 bases and J 2 bases, leaving 14 bases between the germline ends. CDR3 sequence (DNA): TGCGCCAGCAGCGCAGCGGTTCCAAACACAGATACGCAGTATTTT. Translated, it gives CASSAAVPNTDTQYF.

This clone was observed a single time. The V gene is TRBV2, the J gene TRBJ2-2; the match to TRBD2 covers 12 bases. The junction had 11 bases not matched to a gene; V was cut back by 7 bases and J by 5 bases. Germline V gene data show CDR1 as SNHLY and CDR2 as FYNNEI. The CDR3 extends over 17 amino acids. The CDR3 is CASIRASGGARTGELFF. CDR3 nucleotides: TGTGCCAGCATCCGGGCTAGCGGGGGGGCGAGAACCGGGGAGCTGTTTTTT.

The V and J genes are TRBV5-1 and TRBJ2-7, with 7 bases matching TRBD1. Losses at the gene ends were 4 bases for V and 8 bases for J; bases not matched to a gene: 12. From germline, CDR1 is SGHRS and CDR2 YFSETQ. CDR3 size: 14 residues. The CDR3, as DNA: TGCGCCAGCAGCCCGGACAGGCTTGGCCGGCAGCAGTACTTC. Residues: CASSPDRLGRQQYF.

The chain employs TRBV29-1 and TRBJ1-3; 9 nucleotides align to TRBD1. The CDR3 covers 16 residues. V gave up 1 base and J gave up 0 bases; unmatched junction bases: 4. Germline V gene lookup returns CDR1 SQVTM and CDR2 ANQGSEA. The CDR3 loop reads CSVEVQGAVSGNTIYF. The CDR3 DNA follows: TGCAGCGTTGAAGTACAGGGGGCTGTCTCTGGAAACACCATATATTTT.

This chain joins TRBV7-2 and TRBJ1-2; possibly TRBD1 for D (6 bases). Germline CDR1 is SGHTA and CDR2 is FQGNSA. The CDR3 totals 15 residues. The germline V and J ends were trimmed by 5 bases and 1 base, with 14 bases remaining between them. The CDR3 region is CASSLSGTNNYGYTF. The CDR3 region has the DNA TGTGCCAGCAGCCTTTCCGGGACAAATAACTATGGCTACACCTTC.

The chain couples TRBV11-2 to TRBJ1-3; D not certain. The CDR3 length is 13 residues. In germline, CDR1 is SGHAT, CDR2 FQNNGV. V was shortened by 1 base and J by 4 bases, with 5 bases between the two germline ends. The CDR3 DNA follows: TGTGCCAGCAGCTTAGGTCGAGGAAACACCATATATTTT. This sequence encodes CASSLGRGNTIYF.

V and J are TRBV30 and TRBJ1-2; 8 nucleotides agree with TRBD1. J was trimmed by 7 bases and V by 5 bases; bases with no gene match: 9. CDR3 length: 13 residues. The V gene's germline CDR1 is GTSNPN and CDR2 SVGIG (reference sequence). This CDR3 reads CAWAQGADVGYTF. The CDR3 DNA reads as TGTGCCTGGGCTCAGGGGGCTGATGTTGGCTACACCTTC.

The gene calls are TRBV28 and TRBJ1-1; D not certain. The germline V gene encodes CDR1 MDHEN and CDR2 SYDVKM. V lost 6 bases, J lost 3 bases, and 23 bases lay in between. The CDR3 is made up of 17 amino acids. CDR3 region: CASRSPGNPTLDTEAFF. CDR3 in DNA: TGTGCCAGCAGATCTCCCGGGAACCCTACTTTGGACACTGAAGCTTTCTTT.

This sequence joins TRBV28 and TRBJ2-2; maybe TRBD2 (6 bases). Germline CDR1 MDHEN, CDR2 SYDVKM. The V end was cut by 5 bases, the J end by 4 bases, with 11 bases between. CDR3 length: 14 residues. The CDR3 loop is CASSRGGTTGELFF. The CDR3 region has the DNA TGTGCCAGCAGTCGAGGCGGGACCACCGGGGAGCTGTTTTTT.

The chain recombines TRBV9 with TRBJ1-1; no reliable D call. CDR1 and CDR2 (germline): SGDLS, YYNGEE. CDR3 size: 15 residues. With 3 bases removed from V and 3 bases from J, the gap between germline ends came to 15 bases. This CDR3 reads CASSEAKGFDTEAFF. The CDR3 DNA is TGTGCCAGCAGCGAAGCCAAGGGATTCGACACTGAAGCTTTCTTT.

This chain uses TRBV11-3 with TRBJ2-1; 7 bases fit TRBD1. This CDR3 has 15 amino acids. Trimming at V came to 3 bases and at J to 2 bases, leaving 4 bases not matched to a gene. Germline CDR1 and CDR2: SGHNT and YENEEA. The CDR3 region has the DNA TGTGCCAGCAGCTTGACAGGGTTTGCCTACAATGAGCAGTTCTTC. Translating it yields CASSLTGFAYNEQFF.

The sample holds one count of this clone. This rearrangement joins TRBV13 to TRBJ2-2; 9 nucleotides agree with TRBD2. The CDR3 covers 16 residues. Trimming removed 5 bases from V and 6 bases from J; junction bases left unmatched: 10. CDR1 and CDR2 (germline): PRHDT, FYEKMQ (reference sequence). CDR3 in amino acids: CASSPRAGGLPGELFF. The DNA of the CDR3 is TGTGCCAGCAGCCCAAGAGCGGGGGGCCTCCCCGGGGAGCTGTTTTTT.

This clone showed up just once. The V call is TRBV19, the J call TRBJ2-7; D may be TRBD1 (6 bases). V was trimmed by 2 bases and J by 2 bases, leaving 10 bases between them. This CDR3 contains 14 residues. The germline V gene has CDR1 LNHDA and CDR2 SQIVND (reference sequence). The CDR3 loop is CASSIQGQPYEQYF. The DNA of the CDR3 is TGTGCCAGTAGTATACAAGGACAGCCCTACGAGCAGTACTTC.

The rearrangement joins TRBV6-4 to TRBJ1-1, with 8 bases that match TRBD1. The junction had 18 bases not matched to a gene; V was cut back by 7 bases and J by 8 bases. The CDR3 consists of 16 residues. Germline CDR1 and CDR2: MRHNA and SNTAGT. The CDR3 region is CASTKFRGQGPGEAFF. The CDR3 DNA reads as TGTGCCAGCACCAAGTTTAGAGGACAGGGTCCTGGGGAAGCTTTCTTT.

Here the CDR3 DNA reads TGTGCCAGTAGTCCCAGAGATACCACAGATACGCAGTATTTT. It codes for CASSPRDTTDTQYF. This chain uses TRBV19 with TRBJ2-3; D ambiguous. The CDR3 covers 14 residues. Trimming shortened V by 5 bases and J by 2 bases, and 11 bases separated the two germline ends. Germline CDR1 reads LNHDA; CDR2 reads SQIVND (reference sequence). The whole variable domain, remainder taken from reference TRBV19 and TRBJ2-3, is DGGITQSPKYLFRKEGQNVTLSCEQNLNHDAMYWYRQDPGQGLRLIYYSQIVNDFQKGDIAEGYSVSREKKESFPLTVTSAQKNPTAFYLCASSPRDTTDTQYFGPGTRLTVL.

The V call is TRBV19, the J call TRBJ1-2, with D hard to call. The CDR3 extends over 11 amino acids. The germline gives CDR1 LNHDA, CDR2 SQIVND (reference sequence). The ends were cut back, 4 bases at V and 4 bases at J, with 4 bases in the middle. The CDR3 region has the DNA TGTGCCAGTAGTAGGTCCTATGGCTACACCTTC. Translated: CASSRSYGYTF.

This chain uses TRBV12-3 or TRBV12-4 with TRBJ2-7; a possible D gene is TRBD2 (5 bases). Between the trimmed V and J ends, which lost 8 bases and 12 bases, there was a span of 23 bases. CDR3 length: 13 residues. The CDR3 reads CASPRTGFVPPYV. In DNA form, the CDR3 reads TGTGCCAGCCCTCGGACTGGCTTCGTACCCCCGTACGTC.